These T cell receptor beta chains were read from a single sample in a study of T-cell reconstitution after alpha-beta-depleted transplantation in children. TCRdb called the PCR reads again in MiXCR, with one record for every CDR3 protein. Here the sample spans around 380,000 distinct CDR3 sequences, roughly 11% being singletons. Sample: PBMCs from the stem cell graft donor, taken from the stem cell graft. Every receptor here comes from a human donor who donated a stem cell graft to a child with acute myeloid leukemia. CDR3s include the opening cysteine and the closing phenylalanine or tryptophan. The order of the fields is D gene, clone size, V gene, J gene, CDR3 protein, CDR3 DNA. A D gene is named only where the DNA matches it firmly. A row's size may be missing; if present it is once, few, many or a size class.

d_gene: -
abundance: -
v_gene: TRBV6-5
j_gene: TRBJ2-2
CDR3aa: CASSLVAGDTGELFF
CDR3nt: TGTGCCAGCAGTTTGGTGGCAGGCGACACCGGGGAGCTGTTTTTT

d_gene: -
abundance: -
v_gene: TRBV9
j_gene: TRBJ2-3
CDR3aa: CASSVFPADTQYF
CDR3nt: TGTGCCAGCAGCGTATTTCCCGCAGATACGCAGTATTTT

d_gene: TRBD2
abundance: -
v_gene: TRBV12-3/TRBV12-4
j_gene: TRBJ2-7
CDR3aa: CASSQLAGVVYEQYF
CDR3nt: TGTGCCAGCAGCCAACTAGCGGGAGTCGTCTACGAGCAGTACTTC

d_gene: TRBD2
abundance: many
v_gene: TRBV2
j_gene: TRBJ2-1
CDR3aa: CASRRDYSYNEQFF
CDR3nt: TGTGCCAGCAGGCGGGACTACTCCTACAATGAGCAGTTCTTC

d_gene: TRBD1
abundance: -
v_gene: TRBV5-1
j_gene: TRBJ1-5
CDR3aa: CASSPGQGKSNQPQHF
CDR3nt: TGCGCCAGCAGCCCGGGACAGGGGAAAAGCAATCAGCCCCAGCATTTT

d_gene: -
abundance: -
v_gene: TRBV7-9
j_gene: TRBJ2-3
CDR3aa: CASSLLASADTQYF
CDR3nt: TGTGCCAGCAGCTTACTTGCGTCTGCAGATACGCAGTATTTT

d_gene: -
abundance: -
v_gene: TRBV6-1
j_gene: TRBJ2-7
CDR3aa: CASSPLGLISYEQYF
CDR3nt: TGTGCCAGCAGTCCACTAGGGCTAATCTCCTACGAGCAGTACTTC

d_gene: -
abundance: -
v_gene: TRBV5-6
j_gene: TRBJ1-2
CDR3aa: CASSLSPRANYGYTF
CDR3nt: TGTGCCAGCAGCTTGTCTCCGAGGGCTAACTATGGCTACACCTTC

d_gene: -
abundance: many
v_gene: TRBV10-3
j_gene: TRBJ2-7
CDR3aa: CAISDGGTYEQYF
CDR3nt: TGTGCCATCAGTGATGGGGGAACCTACGAGCAGTACTTC

d_gene: -
abundance: few
v_gene: TRBV4-1
j_gene: TRBJ1-2
CDR3aa: CASSQEGVDGYTF
CDR3nt: TGCGCCAGCAGCCAAGAGGGGGTGGATGGCTACACCTTC